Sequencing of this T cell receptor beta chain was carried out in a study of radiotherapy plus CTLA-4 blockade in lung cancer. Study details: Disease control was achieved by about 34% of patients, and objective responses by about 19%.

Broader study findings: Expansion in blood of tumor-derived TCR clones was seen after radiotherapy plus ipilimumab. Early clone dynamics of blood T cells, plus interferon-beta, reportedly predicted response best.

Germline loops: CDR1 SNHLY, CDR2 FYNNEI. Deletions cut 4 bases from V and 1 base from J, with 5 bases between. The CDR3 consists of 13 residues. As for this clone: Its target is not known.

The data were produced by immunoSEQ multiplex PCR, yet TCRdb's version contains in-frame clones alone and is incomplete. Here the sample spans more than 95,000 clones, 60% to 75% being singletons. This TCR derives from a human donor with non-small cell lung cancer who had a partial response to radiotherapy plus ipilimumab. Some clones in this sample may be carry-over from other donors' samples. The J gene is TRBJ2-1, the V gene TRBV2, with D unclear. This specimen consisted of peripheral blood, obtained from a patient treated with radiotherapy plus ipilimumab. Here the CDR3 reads CASSVQSYNEQFF. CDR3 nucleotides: TGTGCCAGCAGTGTTCAGTCCTACAATGAGCAGTTCTTC.